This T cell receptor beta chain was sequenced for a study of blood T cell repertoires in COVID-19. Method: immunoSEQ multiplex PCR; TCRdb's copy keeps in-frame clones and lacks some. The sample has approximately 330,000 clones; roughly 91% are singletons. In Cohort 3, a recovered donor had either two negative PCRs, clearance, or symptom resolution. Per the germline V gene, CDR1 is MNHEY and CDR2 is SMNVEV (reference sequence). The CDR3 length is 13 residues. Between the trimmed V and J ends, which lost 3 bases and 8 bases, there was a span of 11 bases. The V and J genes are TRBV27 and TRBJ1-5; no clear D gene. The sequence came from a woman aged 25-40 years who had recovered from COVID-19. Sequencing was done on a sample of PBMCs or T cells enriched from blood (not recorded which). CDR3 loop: CASSLGIMEPQHF. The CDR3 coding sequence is TGTGCCAGCAGTTTGGGCATTATGGAGCCCCAGCATTTT.